This T cell receptor beta chain was sequenced during a study of T cell responses to AZD1222 COVID-19 vaccine (dated by TCRdb to the early 2020s). Background on the whole study: TCR sequencing covered more than 230 trial participants: 207 given two doses of AZD1222 and 26 given two doses of MenACWY control vaccine. Enrollment into the trials was organized by age into subgroups of 18-55, 56-69 and 70-plus years, and those subgroups contained about 150, 27 and 61 TCR-sequenced participants, respectively. Study-wide conclusions, independent of this receptor: The 56-69-year group was small, and its depth increase did not reach significance, likely because of low power. The whole spike protein was spanned by vaccine-associated CD4 TCRs, and dominant responses were seen in regions 160-218 and 743-854. Nearly half of unique spike-specific TCRs reportedly recognized epitopes outside regions mutated in the B.1.351 and B.1.1.7 variants. Spike-specific TCR breadth and depth rose significantly after two AZD1222 doses compared with day 0 and with MenACWY recipients. Because no day 14 peak-response samples were available, repertoires were characterized only after the peak T cell response. Participants were mostly white British, with more females than males. The authors suggested clonal diversity may have been underestimated. Conclusions about previously exposed vaccinees are limited because only 5 or 6 AZD1222 recipients were SARS-CoV-2 seropositive at baseline.

The time point label, as the study defines it: about 28 days (+/-7) after the second vaccine dose. AZD1222 recipients with second doses at about 4 weeks or about 12 weeks were pooled, because spike-specific TCR depth and breadth did not differ between schedules. The vaccinee samples were drawn from two UK trials, COV001 and COV002, one of which was a single-blind randomized controlled phase 2/3 trial testing AZD1222 (ChAdOx1 nCoV-19) in healthy adults. For TCRbeta chain sequencing, PBMC samples were collected from trial participants at day 0 and at day 28 after the second dose. V and J are trimmed by 2 bases and 0 bases, and the gene matches miss 13 bases of the junction. The CDR3 goes from the cysteine to the phenylalanine over 20 residues. Of all the DNA, just the CDR3 is kept, 60 bases in frame from base 1. The germline V gene supplies CDR1 MGHRA and CDR2 YSYEKL. The CDR3 regions of human TCRbeta chains were analyzed by immunosequencing. In the source study's methods: TCRs in the repertoires were compared against a reference library of SARS-CoV-2-specific TCRs that had been generated with the MIRA antigen-specificity platform. Breadth was defined as the fraction of unique TCRs that were SARS-CoV-2-associated, and depth was defined as the fraction of total T cells that were SARS-CoV-2-associated. Using the MIRA data, each spike-specific TCR was mapped to the spike region that the TCR reacts to and placed in a CD4 or CD8 class. Log10-transformed breadth and depth values were compared by one-way ANOVA with Sidak's multiple comparisons tests. Imported from immuneACCESS, the table was reduced by TCRdb to in-frame sequences with V and J called. These copies leave out some clones; in studies compared against another copy, an unresolved V gene accounts for under half, and the cause of the remainder is not known. Clonal size and the V and J genes are those of that table, whereas D and trimming came from the DNA. This sample comprises about 130,000 clones, 80% to 95% of them detected only once. 6% to 7% of the sample rests with the top ten.

About this clone: No antigen is known for it. Nothing much larger sits one base from this clone, and base qualities are not available.

The sequenced sample was peripheral blood, obtained 28 days after the second AZD1222 dose. This receptor was obtained from an adult who received the AZD1222 COVID-19 vaccine. The chain employs TRBV4-1 and TRBJ2-6, and TRBD1 matches 7 of the central bases. The nucleotide sequence is TGCGCCAGCAGCCAACACCCTCTTGGGACAGTTACCTCTGGGGCCAACGTCCTGACTTTC. Translated, it reads CASSQHPLGTVTSGANVLTF.